These 27 T cell receptor beta chains share one sample of origin, sequenced in a study of PD-1 blockade in classical Hodgkin lymphoma. Data came from immunoSEQ multiplex PCR; TCRdb stores just in-frame clones and leaves some out. The table has approximately 89,000 clones, 83% seen once; the top ten hold over 15%. As to time point: cycle 4 day 1 (C4D1), after five to seven weeks of nivolumab. Brentuximab vedotin exposure varied among the patients, all of whom had relapsed after autologous stem cell transplantation. The specimen comprised peripheral blood mononuclear cells (PBMCs), sampled before the fourth cycle of nivolumab. The receptors come from a human donor with classical Hodgkin lymphoma.

This clone was seen only once. This sequence joins TRBV10-3 and TRBJ2-1; D ambiguous. Germline CDR1 reads ENHRY; CDR2 reads SYGVKD. The CDR3 has 17 residues. The V end was cut by 6 bases, the J end by 0 bases, with 18 bases between. This chain's CDR3 is CAIRPGRQPDSYNEQFF. The CDR3, as DNA: TGTGCCATCAGGCCCGGGCGGCAGCCGGACTCCTACAATGAGCAGTTCTTC.

The chain recombines TRBV7-9 with TRBJ2-2, with unresolved D. CDR1 and CDR2 (germline): SEHNR, FQNEAQ (reference sequence). CDR3 length: 12 residues. V was cut by 1 base and J by 6 bases, with 3 bases left in between. The CDR3 DNA reads TGTGCCAGCAGCTTAGAGGCCGGGGAGCTGTTTTTT. This encodes CASSLEAGELFF.

The rearrangement joins TRBV7-3 to TRBJ2-3, with TRBD2 identical over 11 bases. Germline lookup yields CDR1 SGHTA and CDR2 FQGTGA. Trimming removed 1 base from V and 3 bases from J; junction bases left unmatched: 9. CDR3 length: 18 amino acids. Here the CDR3 DNA reads TGTGCCAGCAGCTTAATGACTAGCGGGGCCACCTTAACAGATACGCAGTATTTT. It is translated as CASSLMTSGATLTDTQYF.

The chain links TRBV7-9 to TRBJ2-5; D might be TRBD2 (6 bases). The V end lost 3 bases, the J end lost 5 bases, and 16 bases lay between the germline ends. The length of the CDR3 is 15 residues. The germline V gene has CDR1 SEHNR and CDR2 FQNEAQ (reference sequence). CDR3 loop: CASSFSTGVKETQYF. The CDR3 DNA reads as TGTGCCAGCAGCTTTTCTACGGGAGTGAAGGAGACCCAGTACTTC. Full variable domain (remainder filled in from reference TRBV7-9 and TRBJ2-5): DTGVSQNPRHKITKRGQNVTFRCDPISEHNRLYWYRQTLGQGPEFLTYFQNEAQLEKSRLLSDRFSAERPKGSFSTLEIQRTEQGDSAMYLCASSFSTGVKETQYFGPGTRLLVL.

V is TRBV5-1 and J is TRBJ2-1; possibly TRBD1 for D (6 bases). The germline V and J ends were trimmed by 6 bases and 3 bases, with 10 bases remaining between them. The length of the CDR3 is 13 residues. Germline V gene lookup returns CDR1 SGHRS and CDR2 YFSETQ. CDR3 coding DNA: TGCGCCAGCAAGGAAGGGGGCTACAATGAGCAGTTCTTC. This sequence encodes CASKEGGYNEQFF.

The CDR3 nucleotides are TGTGCCAGCAGCGTAGGTCTAGCAGATTTCTACGAGCAGTACTTC. It yields the protein CASSVGLADFYEQYF. V and J are TRBV9 and TRBJ2-7; a weak D match, TRBD2 (5 bases). This CDR3 comprises 15 residues. CDR1 is SGDLS and CDR2 is YYNGEE in the germline V gene. V was shortened by 0 bases and J by 3 bases, with 13 bases between the two germline ends. Together with reference TRBV9 and TRBJ2-7, the CDR3 gives the full variable domain: DSGVTQTPKHLITATGQRVTLRCSPRSGDLSVYWYQQSLDQGLQFLIQYYNGEERAKGNILERFSAQQFPDLHSELNLSSLELGDSALYFCASSVGLADFYEQYFGPGTRLTVT.

The chain is built from TRBV7-2 and TRBJ2-3; 12 nucleotides match TRBD2. The CDR3 extends over 17 amino acids. CDR1 and CDR2 from the germline V gene are SGHTA and FQGNSA. The V gene end was trimmed by 1 base and the J gene end by 4 bases; junction bases not matched to a gene: 6. CDR3 coding DNA: TGTGCCAGCAGCTTAGTCCCTAGCGGGAGGGTGGCAGATACGCAGTATTTT. This encodes CASSLVPSGRVADTQYF.

This chain uses TRBV11-2 with TRBJ2-7; the D is unclear. The germline gives CDR1 SGHAT, CDR2 FQNNGV. The CDR3 has 15 amino acids. V shed 1 base and J shed 3 bases, with 13 bases lying between them. This CDR3 reads CASSLGTNLLYEQYF. The CDR3 DNA is TGTGCCAGCAGCTTAGGGACCAACCTTCTCTACGAGCAGTACTTC.

The chain employs TRBV29-1 and TRBJ2-5; 7 bases are shared with TRBD1. The V segment lost 5 bases and the J segment 0 bases; nucleotides outside the gene matches: 9. Per the germline V gene, CDR1 is SQVTM and CDR2 is ANQGSEA. The CDR3 runs 15 residues. The DNA of the CDR3 is TGCAGCGTTATGGGGTCCAGGGGGTACCAAGAGACCCAGTACTTC. This codes for CSVMGSRGYQETQYF.

The CDR3 DNA reads as TGTGCCAGCAGCCCCAGACGGGCGGAGCGCACAGATACGCAGTATTTT. Protein sequence: CASSPRRAERTDTQYF. V usage is TRBV27 and J usage is TRBJ2-3; D is unresolved. The CDR3 is 16 residues long. The germline V gene encodes CDR1 MNHEY and CDR2 SMNVEV (reference sequence). V was trimmed by 6 bases and J by 1 base, leaving 17 bases between them.

This clone was seen only once. The chain employs TRBV19 and TRBJ1-5, with D possibly being TRBD1 (5 bases). The CDR3 extends over 13 amino acids. Germline assignment: CDR1 LNHDA and CDR2 SQIVND (reference sequence). The V gene lost 4 bases and the J gene lost 5 bases, with 9 bases spanning the gap. CDR3 loop: CASSNLGDQPQHF. CDR3 bases: TGTGCCAGTAGTAATCTGGGGGATCAGCCCCAGCATTTT.

V usage is TRBV5-1 and J usage is TRBJ2-1; either TRBD1 or TRBD2 may supply D (5 bases each). Trimming removed 7 bases from V and 9 bases from J, with 17 bases in between. CDR3 length: 13 residues. Looked up from germline, CDR1 is SGHRS and CDR2 is YFSETQ. CDR3 protein: CASAGPQRGEQFF. The CDR3 DNA reads TGCGCCAGCGCAGGGCCCCAACGGGGTGAGCAGTTCTTC.

This clone was seen just once. The chain uses TRBV10-3 and TRBJ2-5, with 11 bases that match TRBD2. The CDR3 has 16 amino acids. Germline CDR1 is ENHRY and CDR2 is SYGVKD. V lost 5 bases, J lost 5 bases, and 10 bases stayed unmatched. The CDR3 sequence: CAISPGTSGLRETQYF. CDR3 sequence (DNA): TGTGCCATCAGTCCCGGGACTAGCGGCTTACGGGAGACCCAGTACTTC.

This chain uses TRBV5-1 with TRBJ2-2; 9 bases align to TRBD2. Trimming cost V 4 bases and J 5 bases; bases outside gene matches: 6. There are 15 residues in the CDR3. Germline CDR1 SGHRS, CDR2 YFSETQ. CDR3 in amino acids: CASSPLAGETGELFF. CDR3 nucleotide sequence: TGCGCCAGCAGCCCCTTAGCGGGAGAAACCGGGGAGCTGTTTTTT.

The chain is built from TRBV10-3 and TRBJ2-1, with 7 positions matching TRBD2. Germline loops: CDR1 ENHRY, CDR2 SYGVKD. This CDR3 contains 16 residues. V shed 3 bases and J 7 bases; nucleotides not matched to a gene: 12. CDR3 residues: CAISDGKAGVGNEQFF. The CDR3 DNA is TGTGCCATCAGTGACGGGAAGGCGGGAGTAGGGAATGAGCAGTTCTTC.

In this sample, this clone turned up a few times. V gene TRBV6-4 combines with J gene TRBJ2-1, with TRBD2 identical over 10 bases. CDR1 is MRHNA, CDR2 SNTAGT, per germline. This CDR3 region has 15 residues. The ends lost 2 bases at V and 3 bases at J; junction bases unmatched: 1. The CDR3 DNA is TGTGCCAGCAGTGACACTAGCGGGATCTACAATGAGCAGTTCTTC. It codes for CASSDTSGIYNEQFF.

The chain carries TRBV21-1 and TRBJ2-4; the tabulated D call, TRBD1, remains unverified against the DNA. TRBV21-1 is termed a pseudogene. The CDR3 length is 20 residues. The chain's CDR3 is CASSPQVWQGGYSPGHIQYF. CDR3 in DNA: TGTGCCAGCAGCCCCCAAGTTTGGCAGGGGGGATATAGTCCCGGGCACATTCAGTACTTC.

The chain couples TRBV30 to TRBJ2-1; TRBD2 aligns across 14 bases. The J segment lost 12 bases and the V segment lost 4 bases, leaving 11 bases of the junction unmatched. CDR1 GTSNPN and CDR2 SVGIG come from the germline V gene (reference sequence). The CDR3 length is 15 residues. CDR3 nucleotide sequence: TGTGCCTGGAACGGGGGACTAGCGGGAGCAATCGGGCAGTTCTTC. Translation: CAWNGGLAGAIGQFF.

The chain is built from TRBV7-7 and TRBJ2-1; the match to TRBD2 covers 8 bases. The V gene's germline CDR1 is SSHAT and CDR2 FNYEAQ (reference sequence). V trimming: 5 bases; J trimming: 9 bases; junction bases outside the gene matches: 6. CDR3 size: 13 residues. The CDR3 reads CASSSGLATEQFF. CDR3 sequence (DNA): TGTGCCAGCAGCAGTGGACTAGCCACTGAGCAGTTCTTC.

The rearrangement uses TRBV10-3 and TRBJ2-7, with 11 bases matching TRBD1. The CDR3 has 15 amino acids. The V segment lost 10 bases and the J segment 0 bases; nucleotides outside the gene matches: 8. Germline CDR1 is ENHRY and CDR2 is SYGVKD. As DNA, the CDR3 is TGTGCCACAAGGGGTGGGACAGGGGGCTCCTACGAGCAGTACTTC. Translating gives CATRGGTGGSYEQYF.

The V call is TRBV9, the J call TRBJ2-3; 7 bases line up with TRBD2. Germline V gene sequence: CDR1 SGDLS, CDR2 YYNGEE. This CDR3 spans 15 amino acids. The V and J ends lost 4 bases and 3 bases, in that order; junction bases with no gene match: 8. CDR3 sequence (DNA): TGTGCCAGCAGCCTCCTGGGGGGGGGAACAGATACGCAGTATTTT. It encodes CASSLLGGGTDTQYF. Drawing the rest from reference TRBV9 and TRBJ2-3, the complete variable domain is DSGVTQTPKHLITATGQRVTLRCSPRSGDLSVYWYQQSLDQGLQFLIQYYNGEERAKGNILERFSAQQFPDLHSELNLSSLELGDSALYFCASSLLGGGTDTQYFGPGTRLTVL.

This chain links TRBV4-3 with TRBJ2-1, with 9 bases lining up with TRBD2. The CDR3 sequence is 16 residues long. CDR1 and CDR2 (germline): LGHNA, YSLEER. Losses at the gene ends were 0 bases for V and 5 bases for J; bases not matched to a gene: 5. The CDR3 loop is CASSQELVAGDNEQFF. CDR3 bases: TGCGCCAGCAGCCAAGAATTGGTAGCGGGAGACAATGAGCAGTTCTTC.

V usage is TRBV28 and J usage is TRBJ2-1; 9 bases align to TRBD2. The germline V gene has CDR1 MDHEN and CDR2 SYDVKM. The CDR3 runs to 14 residues. The V gene end was trimmed by 7 bases and the J gene end by 4 bases; junction bases not matched to a gene: 5. The CDR3 DNA reads as TGTGCCAGCAAGACTAGCGGTTATTACAATGAGCAGTTCTTC. It translates to CASKTSGYYNEQFF.

This clone was recorded a few times. The CDR3 here is CASSRKNTEAFF. The CDR3 nucleotides read TGTGCCAGCAGCAGGAAGAACACTGAAGCTTTCTTT. The chain has TRBV5-4 and TRBJ1-1; D is uncertain. The V end lost 4 bases, the J end lost 1 base, and 5 bases lay between the germline ends. CDR3 length: 12 residues. The germline CDR1 and CDR2 sequences are SGHNT and YYREEE (reference sequence).

This chain connects TRBV30 to TRBJ1-5, with D perhaps matching TRBD1 (6 bases). Trimming left V 3 bases short and J 7 bases short, with 19 bases between. The germline gives CDR1 GTSNPN, CDR2 SVGIG (reference sequence). The CDR3 is 15 amino acids. The CDR3 region is CAWRPRGLPGQPQHF. For the CDR3, the DNA is TGTGCCTGGAGGCCCCGGGGGCTCCCAGGGCAGCCCCAGCATTTT.

V usage is TRBV5-1 and J usage is TRBJ2-7, with D possibly matching TRBD1 (6 bases). Germline CDR1 and CDR2: SGHRS and YFSETQ. The CDR3 extends over 14 amino acids. V shed 1 base and J shed 3 bases, with 11 bases lying between them. Here the CDR3 reads CASSLRGTGYEQYF. CDR3 in DNA: TGCGCCAGCAGCTTGAGGGGGACGGGCTACGAGCAGTACTTC. Full variable domain (remainder filled in from reference TRBV5-1 and TRBJ2-7): KAGVTQTPRYLIKTRGQQVTLSCSPISGHRSVSWYQQTPGQGLQFLFEYFSETQRNKGNFPGRFSGRQFSNSRSEMNVSTLELGDSALYLCASSLRGTGYEQYFGPGTRLTVT.

This chain uses TRBV2 with TRBJ2-2, with 7 nucleotides matching TRBD1. Trimming removed 6 bases from V and 4 bases from J; junction bases left unmatched: 5. The CDR3 is 14 residues long. CDR1 is SNHLY, CDR2 FYNNEI, per germline. CDR3 amino acids: CASSRTGVTGELFF. The CDR3, as DNA: TGTGCCAGCAGCCGAACAGGGGTCACCGGGGAGCTGTTTTTT.